This entry is about one T cell receptor beta chain. Its antigen is still unknown. Base qualities are not provided; no much larger clone lies one nucleotide away. The data stem from a study of blood T cell repertoires in COVID-19 (dated by TCRdb to 2019 to 2021). Background for the entire study: Samples covering the acute and convalescent phases of COVID-19 were provided by collaborators in the United States, Italy and Spain. The repertoires were made available in a free public database intended to serve as a resource for research on the immune response to SARS-CoV-2. The material from the prospective study consisted of cDNA or gDNA derived from T cells, B-cell-depleted T cells, or PBMCs. Subjects who had been exposed to COVID-19, were actively infected with it, or had recovered from it provided the deeply sampled blood TCRbeta repertoires that made up the dataset. Sample metadata almost always included a de-identified subject ID, COVID-19 status, age in years and sex. Where available, HLA class I and class II types were taken from metadata supplied by the sample provider and were not determined by assay-based typing. Samples were obtained from the ongoing ImmuneRACE study (first 160 participants) and from over 1,000 subjects provided by 6 global collaborators.

The CDR3 runs 14 residues from the cysteine to the phenylalanine. The entry retains the CDR3 DNA only, 42 bases that are in frame from base 1. The germline V gene supplies CDR1 SNHLY and CDR2 FYNNEI. Ends trimmed: V by 8 bases, J by 6 bases; bases unmatched to a gene: 8. Samples from volunteer blood donors who had recovered from COVID-19 were contributed by a second Seattle source. Collaborating institutions collected whole blood in K2EDTA tubes following their own protocols. For TCRbeta analysis, collaborators shipped samples as frozen whole blood, isolated PBMCs, or DNA extracted from either of those sample types. The investigation overall reported the following: The quantity of clinical and demographic metadata differed by source and by participant and was supplied without curation.

The immunoSEQ Assay, a bias-controlled multiplex PCR, was used to amplify TCRbeta CDR3 regions from genomic DNA. Per the original workflow: Nucleated cell counts per sample were estimated from amplification of reference gene primers within the assay. To quantify the absolute abundance of each unique TCRbeta CDR3 rearrangement, sequence reads were collapsed and filtered. Productive Simpson clonality was computed per sample as the square root of Simpson's diversity index over productive rearrangements. The table was pulled from immuneACCESS by TCRdb, which kept in-frame rearrangements only. Such tables lose some clones; where checked, under half of the loss comes from unresolved V genes, and the rest has no known cause. V and J calls plus clone size are reproduced from that table; the DNA served to infer D and trimming. The sample yields under 300,000 clones; roughly nine tenths were counted once. The ten largest make up 4% to 5% of the sample.

Input material: peripheral blood. This TCR derives from a woman aged 40 to 55 who had recovered from COVID-19. The rearrangement combines TRBV2 with TRBJ1-2, and 11 junction bases match TRBD1. CDR3 region: CASGRTGGANGYTF. In nucleotide form, the sequence is TGTGCCAGCGGAAGGACAGGGGGCGCCAATGGCTACACCTTC. Joined to the reference TRBV2 and TRBJ1-2 proteins, this CDR3 gives the full variable domain: EPEVTQTPSHQVTQMGQEVILRCVPISNHLYFYWYRQILGQKVEFLVSFYNNEISEKSEIFDDQFSVERPDGSNFTLKIRSTKLEDSAMYFCASGRTGGANGYTFGSGTRLTVV.